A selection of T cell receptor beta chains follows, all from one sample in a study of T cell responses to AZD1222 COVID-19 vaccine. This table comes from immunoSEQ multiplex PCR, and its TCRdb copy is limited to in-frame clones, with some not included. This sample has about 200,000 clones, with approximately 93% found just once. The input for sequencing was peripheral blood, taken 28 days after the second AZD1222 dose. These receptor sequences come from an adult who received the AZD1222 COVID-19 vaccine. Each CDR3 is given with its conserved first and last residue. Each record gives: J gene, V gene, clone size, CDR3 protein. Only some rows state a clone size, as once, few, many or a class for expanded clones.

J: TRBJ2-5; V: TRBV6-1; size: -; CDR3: CASSDIRTGKETQYF
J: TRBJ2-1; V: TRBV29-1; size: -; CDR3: CSAIGTEHNNEQFF
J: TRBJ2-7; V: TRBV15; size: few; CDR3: CATSNRAGGRREQYF
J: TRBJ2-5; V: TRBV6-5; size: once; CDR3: CASRLGTAQGETQYF
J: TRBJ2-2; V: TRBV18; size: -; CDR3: CASSRAEDTGELFF
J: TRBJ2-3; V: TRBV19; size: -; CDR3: CASSIVAGRTDTQYF
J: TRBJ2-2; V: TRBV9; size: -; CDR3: CASTRGQGAVTGELFF
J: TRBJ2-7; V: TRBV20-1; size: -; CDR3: CSARNGNEQYF
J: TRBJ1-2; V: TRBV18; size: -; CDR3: CASSPLARERSGYTF
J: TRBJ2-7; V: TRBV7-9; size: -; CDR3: CASSLATGFFYEQYF
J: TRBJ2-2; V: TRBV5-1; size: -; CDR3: CASSTVRSSETGELFF
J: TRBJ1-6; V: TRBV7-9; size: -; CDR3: CASRRTGNSPLHF
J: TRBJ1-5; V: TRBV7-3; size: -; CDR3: CASSPDGDQPQHF
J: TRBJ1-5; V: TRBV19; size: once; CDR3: CASSTTLQGSYQPQHF
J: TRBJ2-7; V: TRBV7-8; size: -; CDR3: CASSPYDEQYF
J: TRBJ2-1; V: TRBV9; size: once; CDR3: CASSPSADQGYRNEQFF
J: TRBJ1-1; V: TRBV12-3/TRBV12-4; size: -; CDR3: CASSRQEGTEAFF
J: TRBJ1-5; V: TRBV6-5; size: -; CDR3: CASSYSGADQPQHF
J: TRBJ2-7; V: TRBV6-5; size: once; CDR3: CASREGPPYEQYF
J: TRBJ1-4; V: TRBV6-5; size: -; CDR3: CASSYSTGNEKLFF
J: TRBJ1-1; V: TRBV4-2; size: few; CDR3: CASSHWGGWTGDEAFF
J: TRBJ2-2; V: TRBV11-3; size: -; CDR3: CASSLSQTNTGELFF
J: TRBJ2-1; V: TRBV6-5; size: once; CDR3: CASSRQPGQENEQFF
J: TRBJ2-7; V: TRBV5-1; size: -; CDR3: CASQVGDSPTYEQYF
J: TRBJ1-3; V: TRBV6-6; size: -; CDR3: CASGRTAGNTIYF
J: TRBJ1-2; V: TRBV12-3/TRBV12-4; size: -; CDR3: CASSSWYGYTF
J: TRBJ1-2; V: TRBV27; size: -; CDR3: CASSVTSLRDGSYGYTF
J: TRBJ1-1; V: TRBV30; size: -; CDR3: CAWSRQGKTEAFF
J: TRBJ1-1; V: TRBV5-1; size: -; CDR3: CASSLERNTEAFF
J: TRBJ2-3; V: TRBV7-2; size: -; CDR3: CASSSRGSVSTDTQYF
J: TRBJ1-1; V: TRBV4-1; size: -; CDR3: CASTPRGDTEAFF
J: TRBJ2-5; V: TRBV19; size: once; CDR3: CASQHRGREETQYF
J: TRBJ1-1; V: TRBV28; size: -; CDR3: CASNSAPNTEAFF
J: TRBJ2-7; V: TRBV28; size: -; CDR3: CASSPRGYEQYF
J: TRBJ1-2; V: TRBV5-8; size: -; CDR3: CASSFAAGGPLNYGYTF
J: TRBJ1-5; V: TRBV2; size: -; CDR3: CASKFRGSSNQPQHF
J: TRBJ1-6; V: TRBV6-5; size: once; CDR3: CASTFRGGSPLHF